This entry lists 8 T cell receptor beta chains sequenced from one sample in a study of T cell responses to AZD1222 COVID-19 vaccine. Assay: immunoSEQ multiplex PCR; the TCRdb copy retains only in-frame clones and omits some. The sample lists about 150,000 clones, about 85% seen once, with 2.5% to 4% in the top ten. The source was peripheral blood, collected on day 0 of AZD1222 vaccination. These receptors were collected from an adult in good health.

The sample holds a few counts of this clone. Written as DNA, the CDR3 is TGTGCCAGCAGTTATTTGACAGGGGGCTGTAACTACGAGCAGTACTTC. Amino acids: CASSYLTGGCNYEQYF. The chain has TRBV6-9 and TRBJ2-7; TRBD1 aligns across 10 bases. Germline V gene sequence: CDR1 MNHGY, CDR2 SVAAGI. The length of the CDR3 is 16 residues. The junction had 6 bases not matched to a gene; V was cut back by 1 base and J by 3 bases.

The gene calls are TRBV13 and TRBJ2-5; the D is unclear. In germline, CDR1 is PRHDT, CDR2 FYEKMQ (reference sequence). V was cut by 0 bases and J by 5 bases, with 13 bases left in between. The CDR3 has 15 amino acids. Here the CDR3 reads CASSLGSRIRETQYF. DNA for the CDR3: TGTGCCAGCAGCTTAGGCTCCAGGATTCGGGAGACCCAGTACTTC.

The chain recombines TRBV7-2 with TRBJ1-6; D gene unclear. From germline, CDR1 is SGHTA and CDR2 FQGNSA. Trimming stripped 6 bases from V and 5 bases from J, with 11 bases between. The CDR3 sequence is 14 residues long. The CDR3 DNA sequence: TGTGCCAGCAGAGGGTCCGGGGATAATTCACCCCTCCACTTT. This translates into CASRGSGDNSPLHF.

The chain recombines TRBV6-6 with TRBJ1-5, with D unresolved. The CDR3 has 12 amino acids. The V and J ends lost 2 bases and 7 bases respectively, with 6 bases between them. CDR1 and CDR2 (germline): MNHNY, SVGAGI (reference sequence). DNA of the CDR3: TGTGCCAGCAGTTACGCGGGACAGCCCCAGCATTTT. Its translation is CASSYAGQPQHF.

This clone turned up a few times. The chain recombines TRBV28 with TRBJ1-1, with TRBD1 identical over 7 bases. The CDR3 is 15 amino acids. Losses at the gene ends were 7 bases for V and 5 bases for J; bases not matched to a gene: 13. The germline gives CDR1 MDHEN, CDR2 SYDVKM. CDR3 nucleotides: TGTGCCAGCACCGCTGTTTCGGGCAGGGGGACTGAAGCTTTCTTT. Translating it yields CASTAVSGRGTEAFF.

This chain links TRBV27 with TRBJ1-2; maybe TRBD1 (6 bases). Germline values: CDR1 MNHEY, CDR2 SMNVEV (reference sequence). The ends were cut back, 5 bases at V and 6 bases at J, with 13 bases in the middle. The CDR3 has 13 amino acids. CDR3 region: CASSMRRGDGYTF. CDR3 sequence (DNA): TGTGCCAGCAGTATGCGGAGGGGGGATGGCTACACCTTC.

This chain connects TRBV5-5 to TRBJ2-1; weak D call: TRBD2 (6 bases). Germline V CDR1 and CDR2: SGHKS, YYEKEE (reference sequence). V lost 4 bases and J 2 bases, leaving 13 bases between the germline ends. CDR3 size: 15 residues. In nucleotides, the CDR3 is TGTGCCAGCAGCCCTCTGGGGGGAGCCTACAATGAGCAGTTCTTC. Translating gives CASSPLGGAYNEQFF.

The chain has TRBV19 and TRBJ1-6, with a tentative D call TRBD1 (6 bases). In germline, CDR1 is LNHDA, CDR2 SQIVND (reference sequence). Trimming stripped 9 bases from V and 5 bases from J, with 11 bases between. This CDR3 contains 13 residues. CDR3 amino acids: CASRQVDNSPLHF. The CDR3 DNA reads TGTGCCAGCAGACAGGTAGATAATTCACCCCTCCACTTT.